The 30 T cell receptor beta chains listed next were all sequenced from one sample in a study of cytomegalovirus exposure and HLA in healthy donors. PCR was performed using 60 Vbeta and 13 Jbeta primers. Sequenced by immunoSEQ multiplex PCR; TCRdb stores in-frame clones only, minus some. The sample lists about 150,000 clones; roughly 80% were seen once. The specimen sequenced was PBMCs. These receptors came from a man younger than 40 in good health and CMV-seropositive.

This chain connects TRBV11-2 to TRBJ1-2; D might be TRBD1 (6 bases). The CDR3 is 14 residues long. Germline assignment: CDR1 SGHAT and CDR2 FQNNGV. V lost 1 base, J lost 8 bases, and 14 bases lay in between. CDR3 sequence reads: CASSLGGGSDGYTF. CDR3 coding DNA: TGTGCCAGCAGCTTAGGAGGGGGTTCGGACGGCTACACCTTC.

The chain carries TRBV27 and TRBJ1-1; D unresolved. The CDR3 runs to 11 residues. Trimming shortened V by 4 bases and J by 8 bases, and 8 bases separated the two germline ends. From germline, CDR1 is MNHEY and CDR2 SMNVEV (reference sequence). The CDR3 DNA reads as TGTGCCAGCAGTTCGAGGAGCGAAGCTTTCTTT. It codes for CASSSRSEAFF.

J is TRBJ2-1 and V is TRBV11-2, with D uncertain. Germline loops: CDR1 SGHAT, CDR2 FQNNGV. Trimming left V 5 bases short and J 4 bases short, with 12 bases between. CDR3 size: 14 residues. The CDR3 sequence is CASSLGAEYNEQFF. CDR3 nucleotide sequence: TGTGCCAGCAGCCTGGGCGCAGAATACAATGAGCAGTTCTTC.

The chain uses TRBV6-1 and TRBJ2-7; TRBD2 agrees at 7 bases. The V gene's germline CDR1 is MNHNS and CDR2 SASEGT. The junction had 10 bases not matched to a gene; V was cut back by 2 bases and J by 6 bases. The CDR3 loop spans 15 amino acids. The CDR3 region is CASSESFESGTEQYF. The CDR3 bases are TGTGCCAGCAGTGAATCGTTCGAAAGCGGGACCGAGCAGTACTTC.

The chain uses TRBV28 and TRBJ1-5; 11 bases are a match to TRBD1. In germline, CDR1 is MDHEN, CDR2 SYDVKM. CDR3 size: 13 residues. V lost 4 bases, J lost 7 bases, and 0 bases stayed unmatched. CDR3 region: CASSWTGGQPQHF. CDR3 bases: TGTGCCAGCAGTTGGACAGGGGGCCAGCCCCAGCATTTT.

The chain employs TRBV6-4 and TRBJ2-1; a weak D match, TRBD2 (5 bases). Germline CDR1 and CDR2: MRHNA and SNTAGT. The ends were cut back, 9 bases at V and 1 base at J, with 10 bases in the middle. CDR3 length: 13 residues. DNA of the CDR3: TGTGCCAGTTCGAGGGAGTCCTACAATGAGCAGTTCTTC. As protein: CASSRESYNEQFF.

The chain is built from TRBV6-6 and TRBJ2-7; D remains ambiguous. V was cut by 4 bases and J by 6 bases, with 16 bases left in between. The CDR3 runs to 14 residues. Germline V gene data show CDR1 as MNHNY and CDR2 as SVGAGI (reference sequence). CDR3 in DNA: TGTGCCAGCAGTTCCCGAACCCAGCGAGGCGAGCAGTACTTC. Residues: CASSSRTQRGEQYF.

In nucleotides, the CDR3 is TGTGCCTGGAGGGACTTGTACAATGAGCAGTTCTTC. Translated: CAWRDLYNEQFF. V gene TRBV30 combines with J gene TRBJ2-1; D possibly corresponds to TRBD2 (5 bases). The germline V and J ends were trimmed by 3 bases and 4 bases, with 7 bases remaining between them. The CDR3 spans 12 residues. Germline CDR1 GTSNPN, CDR2 SVGIG (reference sequence).

The V and J genes are TRBV5-1 and TRBJ2-5; possible D gene TRBD1, 6 bases. CDR3 length: 15 residues. The ends were cut back, 1 base at V and 7 bases at J, with 17 bases in the middle. Germline values: CDR1 SGHRS, CDR2 YFSETQ. DNA of the CDR3: TGCGCCAGCAGCTTGAATACAGGGACCTGGGCGACCCAGTACTTC. It specifies CASSLNTGTWATQYF. Drawing the rest from reference TRBV5-1 and TRBJ2-5, the complete variable domain is KAGVTQTPRYLIKTRGQQVTLSCSPISGHRSVSWYQQTPGQGLQFLFEYFSETQRNKGNFPGRFSGRQFSNSRSEMNVSTLELGDSALYLCASSLNTGTWATQYFGPGTRLLVL.

The CDR3 DNA reads TGCGCCAGCAGAGTGGGACAGAACACTGAAGCTTTCTTT. This translates into CASRVGQNTEAFF. The chain joins TRBV5-1 to TRBJ1-1; D may be TRBD1 (6 bases). This CDR3 spans 13 amino acids. Deletions cut 5 bases from V and 1 base from J, with 9 bases between. Germline V CDR1 and CDR2: SGHRS, YFSETQ.

The J gene is TRBJ2-7, the V gene TRBV15, with unresolved D. CDR1 is LNHNV and CDR2 is YYDKDF in the germline V gene (reference sequence). The germline V and J ends were trimmed by 0 bases and 5 bases, with 5 bases remaining between them. This CDR3 has 12 amino acids. The CDR3 nucleotides read TGTGCCACCAGCAGAGATAAGCACGAGCAGTACTTC. Its translation is CATSRDKHEQYF.

The genes are TRBV6-5 and TRBJ2-1, with 7 bases aligning to TRBD2. With 6 bases clipped from V and 4 bases from J, the junction kept 9 bases outside the gene matches. The CDR3 has 15 amino acids. Germline V gives CDR1 MNHEY, CDR2 SVGAGI. CDR3 sequence: CASSRTRTSYNEQFF. The CDR3 coding sequence is TGTGCCAGCAGCCGTACTAGGACTAGTTACAATGAGCAGTTCTTC.

This sequence joins TRBV19 and TRBJ2-7; 7 bases agree with TRBD2. The CDR3 runs 14 residues. J gave up 4 bases and V 7 bases, and 10 bases lay outside the gene matches. Germline values: CDR1 LNHDA, CDR2 SQIVND (reference sequence). The DNA for the CDR3 is TGTGCCAGTAAATTTAGTGGCGGGGGTTACGAGCAGTACTTC. This translates into CASKFSGGGYEQYF. Together with reference TRBV19 and TRBJ2-7, the CDR3 gives the full variable domain: DGGITQSPKYLFRKEGQNVTLSCEQNLNHDAMYWYRQDPGQGLRLIYYSQIVNDFQKGDIAEGYSVSREKKESFPLTVTSAQKNPTAFYLCASKFSGGGYEQYFGPGTRLTVT.

V is TRBV11-2 and J is TRBJ2-1, with 8 nucleotides matching TRBD2. Germline-derived CDR1 and CDR2 are SGHAT and FQNNGV. J lost 7 bases, V lost 8 bases, and 10 bases had no gene match. The CDR3 covers 14 residues. The CDR3 DNA is TGTGCCAGCCGGGGGGGAGGGGCCTGGAATGAGCAGTTCTTC. Encoded protein: CASRGGGAWNEQFF.

The rearrangement links TRBV5-4 to TRBJ2-3; 9 nucleotides agree with TRBD1. CDR3 length: 15 amino acids. The V segment lost 3 bases and the J segment 2 bases; nucleotides outside the gene matches: 4. Germline values: CDR1 SGHNT, CDR2 YYREEE (reference sequence). In nucleotides, the CDR3 is TGTGCCAGCAGCTCGACAGGGGGATACACAGATACGCAGTATTTT. It translates to CASSSTGGYTDTQYF.

The sample holds a few counts of this clone. V gene TRBV27 combines with J gene TRBJ2-5, with 7 nucleotides matching TRBD1. The assigned J gene may be wrong: the sequence end matches TRBJ2-7 better. Germline V gene data show CDR1 as MNHEY and CDR2 as SMNVEV (reference sequence). The CDR3 has 16 amino acids. CDR3 nucleotides: TGTGCCAGCAGCGCCTACACAGGGGAAGGGGAATACGAGCAGTACTTC. Its protein product is CASSAYTGEGEYEQYF.

This clone came up a few times. The chain is built from TRBV9 and TRBJ2-3; D remains ambiguous. Per germline, CDR1 SGDLS and CDR2 YYNGEE. The germline V and J ends were trimmed by 0 bases and 4 bases, with 12 bases remaining between them. This CDR3 has 15 amino acids. As DNA, the CDR3 is TGTGCCAGCAGCGTAGATCACAGTACCCCAGATACGCAGTATTTT. This encodes CASSVDHSTPDTQYF.

The chain combines TRBV19 with TRBJ1-2, with D perhaps TRBD1 (6 bases). The CDR3 loop spans 13 amino acids. With 6 bases removed from V and 5 bases from J, the gap between germline ends came to 13 bases. Per the germline V gene, CDR1 is LNHDA and CDR2 is SQIVND (reference sequence). The chain's CDR3 is CASSPDSIYGYTF. The CDR3 DNA sequence: TGTGCCAGTAGCCCGGACAGCATATATGGCTACACCTTC.

The chain joins TRBV27 to TRBJ2-7, with TRBD2 identical over 8 bases. V dropped 6 bases and J dropped 4; count of bases not matched to a gene: 8. This CDR3 contains 14 residues. Germline V gene lookup returns CDR1 MNHEY and CDR2 SMNVEV (reference sequence). In DNA, the CDR3 is TGTGCCAGCAGAGAGAGCGGGAGCGGGTACGAGCAGTACTTC. It specifies CASRESGSGYEQYF.

A few counts support this clone. The chain couples TRBV30 to TRBJ2-1, with D perhaps matching TRBD1 (6 bases). This CDR3 comprises 12 residues. Germline V gives CDR1 GTSNPN, CDR2 SVGIG (reference sequence). V was trimmed by 8 bases and J by 6 bases, leaving 14 bases between them. CDR3: CAEDRAGNEQFF. CDR3 nucleotides: TGTGCCGAGGACAGAGCTGGCAATGAGCAGTTCTTC.

The V gene is TRBV5-1, the J gene TRBJ2-2; D uncertain. Trimming shortened V by 0 bases and J by 3 bases, and 9 bases separated the two germline ends. In germline, CDR1 is SGHRS, CDR2 YFSETQ. There are 15 residues in the CDR3. For the CDR3, the DNA is TGCGCCAGCAGCTTGGCTGGGCCACACACCGGGGAGCTGTTTTTT. Translation: CASSLAGPHTGELFF.

CDR3 DNA sequence: TGTGCCAGCAAACCAGAGCGAATCGCGGGAAACACCATATATTTT. Residues: CASKPERIAGNTIYF. The chain combines TRBV2 with TRBJ1-3; D remains ambiguous. There are 15 residues in the CDR3. V was cut by 7 bases and J by 4 bases, with 17 bases left in between. CDR1 SNHLY and CDR2 FYNNEI come from the germline V gene.

V usage is TRBV28 and J usage is TRBJ2-7; no reliable D call. Trimming left V 1 base short and J 0 bases short, with 7 bases between. Germline-derived CDR1 and CDR2 are MDHEN and SYDVKM. This CDR3 contains 14 residues. The CDR3 here is CASSLYEDSYEQYF. CDR3 DNA sequence: TGTGCCAGCAGTTTATACGAGGACTCCTACGAGCAGTACTTC.

In its sample, this clone was seen once. V usage is TRBV29-1 and J usage is TRBJ1-1, with D possibly matching TRBD1 (5 bases). There are 13 residues in the CDR3. V gave up 0 bases and J gave up 5 bases, with 10 bases separating them. CDR1 and CDR2 from the germline V gene are SQVTM and ANQGSEA. This chain's CDR3 is CSVEDLRGTEAFF. CDR3 sequence (DNA): TGCAGCGTTGAAGATCTACGGGGGACTGAAGCTTTCTTT.

J is TRBJ2-5 and V is TRBV19, with 13 bases that match TRBD2. The V gene end was trimmed by 5 bases and the J gene end by 5 bases; junction bases not matched to a gene: 8. Germline lookup yields CDR1 LNHDA and CDR2 SQIVND (reference sequence). CDR3 length equals 16 residues. The CDR3 DNA reads as TGTGCCAGTAGTTGGACTAGCGGGAGTTTGGGGGAGACCCAGTACTTC. Encoded protein: CASSWTSGSLGETQYF.

The J gene is TRBJ2-7, the V gene TRBV7-9, with D perhaps matching TRBD2 (5 bases). The CDR3 has 17 residues. Germline V gene lookup returns CDR1 SEHNR and CDR2 FQNEAQ (reference sequence). Trimming cost V 4 bases and J 3 bases, with 22 bases left between them. The CDR3 sequence: CASSSSVEASSVYEQYF. In DNA form, the CDR3 reads TGTGCCAGCAGCTCCAGTGTGGAGGCATCTTCAGTCTACGAGCAGTACTTC.

A few counts support this clone. The V gene is TRBV18, the J gene TRBJ1-1; D may be TRBD1 (5 bases). The CDR3 is 15 amino acids. CDR1 KGHSH and CDR2 LQKENI come from the germline V gene. Trimming took off 2 bases at V and 2 bases at J, with 12 bases between the two ends. The CDR3 sequence: CASSPTGHINTEAFF. The DNA of the CDR3 is TGTGCCAGCTCACCAACAGGACATATCAACACTGAAGCTTTCTTT.

The gene calls are TRBV5-1 and TRBJ2-1; TRBD1 might be the D (5 bases). This CDR3 comprises 16 residues. Per the germline V gene, CDR1 is SGHRS and CDR2 is YFSETQ. Trimming pared 0 bases from V and 12 bases from J, leaving 22 bases between. DNA for the CDR3: TGCGCCAGCAGCTTGGGTCGGACCGACGATGGTAGGGGGCAGTTCTTC. Encoded protein: CASSLGRTDDGRGQFF.

The chain couples TRBV9 to TRBJ2-1; D might be TRBD1 (5 bases). V was pared by 4 bases and J by 6 bases, with 11 bases between. This CDR3 is built from 13 residues. Germline lookup yields CDR1 SGDLS and CDR2 YYNGEE. CDR3 nucleotide sequence: TGTGCCAGCAGCTCCAGGGTGCGCAATGAGCAGTTCTTC. Translated: CASSSRVRNEQFF.

J is TRBJ2-1 and V is TRBV6-6; 8 nucleotides match TRBD1. V lost 7 bases to trimming and J lost 0 bases; unmatched junction nucleotides: 5. CDR3 length: 15 amino acids. Germline CDR1 MNHNY, CDR2 SVGAGI (reference sequence). CDR3 protein: CASKSTGGSYNEQFF. The DNA for the CDR3 is TGTGCCAGCAAATCTACAGGGGGCTCCTACAATGAGCAGTTCTTC.